The 5 T cell receptor beta chains listed next were all sequenced from one sample in a study of cytomegalovirus exposure and HLA in healthy donors. Use of 60 Vbeta and 13 Jbeta primers characterized the PCR. Sequencing was performed with immunoSEQ multiplex PCR; in TCRdb, only in-frame clones are kept and a portion is missing. The sample comprises 75,000 to 90,000 clones, about 78% of which are singletons, and 4.5% to 7% rests with the top ten. The sequenced material came from PBMCs. The receptors stem from a male donor in good health and CMV-seropositive.

V gene TRBV28 combines with J gene TRBJ2-7; TRBD1 agrees at 7 bases. This CDR3 spans 12 amino acids. Germline CDR1 and CDR2: MDHEN and SYDVKM. The trim removed 8 bases at V and 3 bases at J, leaving 4 bases unmatched. CDR3 DNA: TGTGCCAGCGGGCAGGGGGACTACGAGCAGTACTTC. Translated: CASGQGDYEQYF.

This clone was seen only a few times. The DNA for the CDR3 is TGTGCCAGCAGTGACAGGGTTGAAAAACTGTTTTTT. Translated, it gives CASSDRVEKLFF. The chain employs TRBV6-1 and TRBJ1-4, with TRBD1 as a possible D gene (5 bases). CDR3 length: 12 amino acids. Germline assignment: CDR1 MNHNS and CDR2 SASEGT. Trimming pared 3 bases from V and 7 bases from J, leaving 6 bases between.

The chain recombines TRBV11-2 with TRBJ2-2; D unresolved. This CDR3 spans 14 amino acids. V gave up 5 bases and J gave up 4 bases, with 11 bases separating them. Germline assignment: CDR1 SGHAT and CDR2 FQNNGV. The CDR3 region is CASSLLGLTGELFF. The CDR3, as DNA: TGTGCCAGCAGCCTCCTTGGCCTCACCGGGGAGCTGTTTTTT.

The chain has TRBV15 and TRBJ2-5, with 7 bases lining up with TRBD2. Trimming removed 1 base from V and 4 bases from J; junction bases left unmatched: 9. The CDR3 loop spans 16 amino acids. Germline V gene data show CDR1 as LNHNV and CDR2 as YYDKDF (reference sequence). The CDR3 here is CATSRATQPGGETQYF. The CDR3 DNA sequence: TGTGCCACCAGCAGAGCCACCCAGCCGGGGGGAGAGACCCAGTACTTC.

The chain employs TRBV2 and TRBJ2-2; 9 bases are a match to TRBD1. The CDR3 has 16 amino acids. Per the germline V gene, CDR1 is SNHLY and CDR2 is FYNNEI. The ends lost 10 bases at V and 3 bases at J; junction bases unmatched: 12. The CDR3 DNA reads TGTGCCATCCGGGAAACAGGGGGCATGGACACCGGGGAGCTGTTTTTT. Its protein is CAIRETGGMDTGELFF.